One sample yielded the 26 T cell receptor beta chains listed below, sequenced in a study of blood T cell repertoires in COVID-19. The assay was immunoSEQ multiplex PCR, and TCRdb's table has in-frame clones only and misses some. Of 150,000 to 200,000 clones in the sample, roughly 80% are singletons; the top ten hold approximately 14%. The sample comprised peripheral blood. Every receptor here comes from a woman aged 70-85 years with COVID-19, enrolled during active disease.

V is TRBV11-2 and J is TRBJ2-3; no clear D gene. This CDR3 is built from 17 residues. V gave up 3 bases and J gave up 4 bases, with 20 bases separating them. Per germline, CDR1 SGHAT and CDR2 FQNNGV. The CDR3 is CASSFIDESIIADTQYF. The CDR3 coding sequence is TGTGCCAGCAGCTTTATTGATGAGTCGATTATCGCAGATACGCAGTATTTT.

The V gene is TRBV20-1, the J gene TRBJ1-6; TRBD1 might be the D (5 bases). Germline V gene sequence: CDR1 DFQATT, CDR2 SNEGSKA (reference sequence). There are 11 residues in the CDR3. The CDR3 spells CRKQGNSPLHF. CDR3 sequence (DNA): TGCAGGAAGCAGGGAAATTCACCCCTCCACTTT.

This chain uses TRBV19 with TRBJ2-3, with 8 bases that match TRBD2. The length of the CDR3 is 16 residues. In germline, CDR1 is LNHDA, CDR2 SQIVND (reference sequence). The junction had 13 bases not matched to a gene; V was cut back by 5 bases and J by 6 bases. CDR3 sequence reads: CASSPLGSGSGDTQYF. For the CDR3, the DNA is TGTGCCAGTAGTCCCCTGGGGAGCGGGAGTGGTGATACGCAGTATTTT.

This clone was seen only once. The chain recombines TRBV4-2 with TRBJ2-1, with a possible D match to TRBD2 (5 bases). The CDR3 consists of 13 residues. Germline V lookup: CDR1 LGHNA, CDR2 YNFKEQ. The V gene lost 4 bases and the J gene lost 5 bases, with 9 bases spanning the gap. This CDR3 is CASSRSGDNEQFF. DNA for the CDR3: TGTGCCAGCAGCCGAAGCGGAGACAATGAGCAGTTCTTC.

The chain combines TRBV29-1 with TRBJ1-2, with D tentatively TRBD1 (5 bases). Trimming took 7 bases from V and 2 from J, leaving 20 bases between them. Germline CDR1 reads SQVTM; CDR2 reads ANQGSEA. This CDR3 is 15 amino acids long. The CDR3: CSAASGTRGNYGYTF. The CDR3 DNA is TGCAGCGCAGCTAGCGGGACGAGGGGAAACTATGGCTACACCTTC.

The chain recombines TRBV27 with TRBJ1-5, with a possible D match to TRBD1 (6 bases). This CDR3 spans 14 amino acids. The V and J ends lost 5 bases and 6 bases respectively, with 14 bases between them. Germline assignment: CDR1 MNHEY and CDR2 SMNVEV (reference sequence). The CDR3 sequence: CASSLQGRSQPQHF. As DNA, the CDR3 is TGTGCCAGCAGTCTACAGGGTCGGAGTCAGCCCCAGCATTTT.

J is TRBJ1-1 and V is TRBV19; tentatively, D is TRBD1 (5 bases). Germline values: CDR1 LNHDA, CDR2 SQIVND (reference sequence). The CDR3 consists of 15 residues. V was clipped by 5 bases and J by 0 bases, with 13 bases between them. The CDR3 reads CASSSQGNMNTEAFF. The CDR3 DNA reads TGTGCCAGTAGTTCCCAGGGAAACATGAACACTGAAGCTTTCTTT.

This rearrangement joins TRBV27 to TRBJ2-6; D unresolved. The CDR3 extends over 17 amino acids. V lost 3 bases, J lost 0 bases, and 12 bases lay in between. The germline gives CDR1 MNHEY, CDR2 SMNVEV (reference sequence). The DNA for the CDR3 is TGTGCCAGCAGTTTGTACAGCCAGCTCTCTGGGGCCAACGTCCTGACTTTC. It is translated as CASSLYSQLSGANVLTF.

This chain uses TRBV28 with TRBJ1-2; maybe TRBD1 (6 bases). Trimming took off 6 bases at V and 7 bases at J, with 18 bases between the two ends. Germline CDR1 MDHEN, CDR2 SYDVKM. This CDR3 has 14 amino acids. The CDR3 sequence is CASSKQTGFGGYTF. CDR3 nucleotide sequence: TGTGCCAGCAGCAAGCAGACAGGTTTTGGTGGCTACACCTTC.

Here the CDR3 DNA reads TGTGCCAGCAGCGTAGCTACGGGGAATGGGGGCTACACCTTC. Translating gives CASSVATGNGGYTF. This chain joins TRBV9 and TRBJ1-2; D unclear. The CDR3 is 14 residues long. Germline V gene sequence: CDR1 SGDLS, CDR2 YYNGEE. With 0 bases removed from V and 8 bases from J, the gap between germline ends came to 14 bases.

This chain joins TRBV3-1 (or the pseudogene TRBV3-2) and TRBJ1-1; D is uncertain. V was clipped by 2 bases and J by 7 bases, with 11 bases between them. CDR1 and CDR2 from the germline V gene are LGHDT and YNNKEL (reference sequence). The CDR3 is made up of 13 amino acids. CDR3 loop: CASSQLGRREAFF. The CDR3 nucleotides are TGTGCCAGCAGCCAATTGGGGAGGCGTGAAGCTTTCTTT.

The chain has TRBV7-8 and TRBJ2-7, with D hard to call. Trimming took 2 bases from V and 3 from J, leaving 5 bases between them. Germline V gene data show CDR1 as SGHVS and CDR2 as FQNEAQ. The CDR3 covers 12 residues. The CDR3 protein is CASSLRSYEQYF. CDR3 sequence (DNA): TGTGCCAGCAGCTTAAGGAGCTACGAGCAGTACTTC.

The chain carries TRBV19 and TRBJ1-2, with D possibly TRBD1 on 6 matching bases. V lost 7 bases, J lost 4 bases, and 16 bases lay in between. The CDR3 sequence is 14 residues long. The germline V gene encodes CDR1 LNHDA and CDR2 SQIVND (reference sequence). The CDR3 is CASMAGAPGYGYTF. For the CDR3, the DNA is TGTGCCAGTATGGCGGGGGCTCCTGGCTATGGCTACACCTTC.

The chain joins TRBV10-3 to TRBJ1-2, with 9 positions matching TRBD1. The CDR3 is 13 residues long. Germline assignment: CDR1 ENHRY and CDR2 SYGVKD. With 6 bases clipped from V and 8 bases from J, the junction kept 7 bases outside the gene matches. The CDR3 reads CAISWDRVEGYTF. In nucleotides, the CDR3 is TGTGCCATCAGCTGGGACAGGGTTGAGGGCTACACCTTC.

The V and J genes are TRBV25-1 and TRBJ2-7; 7 bases are shared with TRBD2. V was clipped by 5 bases and J by 7 bases; unmatched bases: 11. The CDR3 loop spans 14 amino acids. Germline CDR1 is MGHDK and CDR2 is SYGVNS. CDR3 in DNA: TGTGCCAGCAGTCGACGGGGAGGGATGGGGGAGCAGTACTTC. Encoded protein: CASSRRGGMGEQYF.

The rearrangement links TRBV19 to TRBJ2-3, with D hard to call. Trimming cost V 10 bases and J 0 bases, with 14 bases left between them. Germline loops: CDR1 LNHDA, CDR2 SQIVND (reference sequence). The CDR3 covers 14 residues. DNA for the CDR3: TGTGCCACCAGTACCACCCATAGCACAGATACGCAGTATTTT. It is translated as CATSTTHSTDTQYF.

The chain is built from TRBV5-4 and TRBJ1-2; D is perhaps TRBD1 (6 bases). The V gene lost 4 bases and the J gene lost 4 bases, with 17 bases spanning the gap. The CDR3 has 15 residues. Germline values: CDR1 SGHNT, CDR2 YYREEE (reference sequence). The CDR3 loop reads CASSASNTGIYGYTF. The CDR3 nucleotides read TGTGCCAGCAGCGCTTCAAACACAGGGATCTATGGCTACACCTTC.

The chain has TRBV15 and TRBJ1-3; D possibly corresponds to TRBD1 (6 bases). CDR3 length equals 15 residues. Germline CDR1 LNHNV, CDR2 YYDKDF (reference sequence). The V and J ends lost 1 base and 5 bases respectively, with 12 bases between them. The CDR3 DNA is TGTGCCACCAGCAGAGCAGGGGTTGAACGAAACACCATATATTTT. Encoded protein: CATSRAGVERNTIYF. The entire variable domain, with the rest obtained from reference TRBV15 and TRBJ1-3, is as follows: DAMVIQNPRYQVTQFGKPVTLSCSQTLNHNVMYWYQQKSSQAPKLLFHYYDKDFNNEADTPDNFQSRRPNTSFCFLDIRSPGLGDTAMYLCATSRAGVERNTIYFGEGSWLTVV.

The V and J genes are TRBV9 and TRBJ2-3; a weak D match, TRBD2 (5 bases). CDR1 and CDR2 from the germline V gene are SGDLS and YYNGEE. The CDR3 is 15 residues long. The V end was cut by 0 bases, the J end by 1 base, with 9 bases between. The CDR3 loop is CASSVAAGRTDTQYF. CDR3 in DNA: TGTGCCAGCAGCGTAGCTGCGGGCCGCACAGATACGCAGTATTTT.

This clone was seen a handful of times. The chain employs TRBV19 and TRBJ2-2; D is perhaps TRBD1 (6 bases). CDR3 size: 14 residues. In germline, CDR1 is LNHDA, CDR2 SQIVND (reference sequence). Trimming shortened V by 5 bases and J by 6 bases, and 13 bases separated the two germline ends. The CDR3 DNA sequence: TGTGCCAGTAGTGACACCCAGGGGTCCGGGGAGCTGTTTTTT. This translates into CASSDTQGSGELFF.

This clone came up once. The rearrangement links TRBV14 to TRBJ2-3, with a tentative D call TRBD2 (5 bases). CDR3 length equals 17 residues. Trimming took 0 bases from V and 2 from J, leaving 15 bases between them. CDR1 and CDR2 from the germline V gene are SGHDN and FVKESK. The CDR3 nucleotides are TGTGCCAGCAGCCAAGAAAGTGGGTCGGGATCCACAGATACGCAGTATTTT. It encodes CASSQESGSGSTDTQYF.

The gene calls are TRBV11-2 and TRBJ2-1, with 10 nucleotides matching TRBD1. Germline V gene data show CDR1 as SGHAT and CDR2 as FQNNGV. The V segment lost 5 bases and the J segment 5 bases; nucleotides outside the gene matches: 9. The CDR3 is 16 amino acids. The CDR3 region has the DNA TGTGCCAGCAGCAAAAGACAGGGGGCGGTCCACAATGAGCAGTTCTTC. This translates into CASSKRQGAVHNEQFF.

This rearrangement joins TRBV7-9 to TRBJ2-1; 7 nucleotides line up with TRBD2. The germline V gene has CDR1 SEHNR and CDR2 FQNEAQ (reference sequence). The ends lost 8 bases at V and 1 base at J; junction bases unmatched: 5. The CDR3 runs to 14 residues. CDR3 residues: CASLGGWSYNEQFF. CDR3 DNA: TGTGCCAGCCTGGGAGGGTGGTCCTACAATGAGCAGTTCTTC.

The chain carries TRBV4-1 and TRBJ2-1; 7 positions agree with TRBD2. The ends lost 1 base at V and 6 bases at J; junction bases unmatched: 9. This CDR3 is 16 amino acids long. In germline, CDR1 is MGHRA, CDR2 YSYEKL. In DNA form, the CDR3 reads TGCGCCAGCAGCCAAGTCGGGGGGAGGGCCCGCAATGAGCAGTTCTTC. It specifies CASSQVGGRARNEQFF.

The chain combines TRBV24-1 with TRBJ2-7; 9 positions match TRBD1. CDR3 length equals 15 residues. The germline V gene encodes CDR1 KGHDR and CDR2 SFDVKD. V was pared by 7 bases and J by 7 bases, with 13 bases of the junction left unmatched. As DNA, the CDR3 is TGTGCCACCAGCGACCCGGGACAGGGAAGTGGTGAGCAGTACTTC. It encodes CATSDPGQGSGEQYF.

The CDR3 nucleotides read TGTGCCAGCTCACAGAGTATCAGGGACACTGAAGCTTTCTTT. Translation gives CASSQSIRDTEAFF. The chain employs TRBV18 and TRBJ1-1, with D maybe TRBD1 (5 bases). The V gene lost 4 bases and the J gene lost 3 bases, with 12 bases spanning the gap. Germline V CDR1 and CDR2: KGHSH, LQKENI. CDR3 size: 14 residues.